These 3 T cell receptor beta chains share one sample of origin, sequenced in a study of cytomegalovirus exposure and HLA in healthy donors. The PCR had 60 Vbeta and 13 Jbeta primers. Using immunoSEQ multiplex PCR, the repertoire was profiled, and TCRdb retains in-frame clones only, with some absent. The sample lists 120,000 to 150,000 clones; approximately 83% were seen once. Source material: PBMCs. The receptors here all came from a male donor in good health and CMV-seronegative.

The chain has TRBV5-8 and TRBJ1-5, with 7 bases that match TRBD1. Looked up from germline, CDR1 is SGHTS and CDR2 is YDEGEE. J gave up 1 base and V 5 bases, and 3 bases lay outside the gene matches. The CDR3 is made up of 14 amino acids. CDR3 DNA sequence: TGTGCCAGCAGACAGGGGTTCAGCAATCAGCCCCAGCATTTT. This codes for CASRQGFSNQPQHF.

This clone was seen more than once but under ten times. The rearrangement joins TRBV29-1 to TRBJ1-1; possible D gene TRBD1, 6 bases. The CDR3 extends over 12 amino acids. Deletions cut 4 bases from V and 5 bases from J, with 11 bases between. Germline V lookup: CDR1 SQVTM, CDR2 ANQGSEA. As DNA, the CDR3 is TGCAGCGTTGTACCAGGGGATACTGAAGCTTTCTTT. Encoded protein: CSVVPGDTEAFF.

The genes are TRBV2 and TRBJ2-7; TRBD2 agrees at 8 bases. This CDR3 is 16 amino acids long. With 5 bases clipped from V and 0 bases from J, the junction kept 9 bases outside the gene matches. CDR1 and CDR2 from the germline V gene are SNHLY and FYNNEI. The DNA of the CDR3 is TGTGCCAGCAGTTTTTCTAGCGGGCGCTCCTCCTACGAGCAGTACTTC. Translation gives CASSFSSGRSSYEQYF.